This T cell receptor beta chain was observed in a study of vaccination effects on CD4 cells after COVID-19. Using viral peptide pools, the ViraFEST assay grew out antigen-specific CD4+ T cells prior to sequencing. Following an approximately ten-day culture, CD4+ T cells were purified. Nucleocapsid antibodies stayed negative before and after vaccination, showing no earlier SARS-CoV-2 infection. Concerning this clone itself: The target antigen is unknown.

Repertoires were generated with immunoSEQ multiplex PCR, while TCRdb's copy carries only in-frame clones and drops some. The data show tens of thousands of clones, roughly 70% seen once. Germline trimming cut 7 bases from V and 5 bases from J; bases unmatched to any gene: 12. Germline CDR1 is LNHDA and CDR2 is SQIVND (reference sequence). The CDR3 runs to 15 residues. The rearrangement joins TRBV19 to TRBJ2-7; TRBD1 matches 9 bases. The clonotype comes from a human donor who received a COVID-19 vaccine. The input for sequencing was CD4+ T cells from PBMCs cultured with HCoV-NL63 spike peptides, taken before COVID-19 vaccination. Here the CDR3 reads CASTPIPGQGHEQYF. The CDR3, as DNA: TGTGCCAGTACCCCTATCCCGGGACAGGGACACGAGCAGTACTTC.